These 22 T cell receptor beta chains were sequenced from one sample in a study of blood T cell repertoires in COVID-19. TCRdb keeps only in-frame clones here, not all; method: immunoSEQ multiplex PCR. This table holds about 240,000 clones, around 90% found once. The sequencing sample was made of peripheral blood. These receptors all come from a man under 40 with COVID-19, enrolled during active disease.

The DNA of the CDR3 is TGTGCCAGCAGTCCTATCCAGGGGGCGGGGGAGACCCAGTACTTC. Residues: CASSPIQGAGETQYF. The rearrangement links TRBV2 to TRBJ2-5; 8 nucleotides align to TRBD1. V trimming: 5 bases; J trimming: 5 bases; junction bases outside the gene matches: 10. The germline gives CDR1 SNHLY, CDR2 FYNNEI. CDR3 length: 15 amino acids.

The chain combines TRBV6-5 with TRBJ1-4, with D unclear. Germline V CDR1 and CDR2: MNHEY, SVGAGI. The CDR3 covers 16 residues. Trimming left V 4 bases short and J 0 bases short, with 12 bases between. The CDR3 DNA is TGTGCCAGCAGTTCGAGTCGATTATCAACTAATGAAAAACTGTTTTTT. It translates to CASSSSRLSTNEKLFF.

The V gene is TRBV6-5, the J gene TRBJ1-3; the D is unclear. The V gene's germline CDR1 is MNHEY and CDR2 SVGAGI. The CDR3 runs 13 residues. The V and J ends lost 5 bases and 2 bases respectively, with 7 bases between them. CDR3 nucleotides: TGTGCCAGCAGTACCGGGGCTGGAAACACCATATATTTT. This encodes CASSTGAGNTIYF.

The chain joins TRBV9 to TRBJ1-6, with D perhaps TRBD1 (5 bases). Germline V gene lookup returns CDR1 SGDLS and CDR2 YYNGEE. The CDR3 loop spans 15 amino acids. Trimming removed 2 bases at V and 4 bases at J, with 10 bases between. The CDR3 DNA reads as TGTGCCAGCAGCGTTACAGGAGATTATAATTCACCCCTCCACTTT. Translated, it gives CASSVTGDYNSPLHF.

This chain connects TRBV15 to TRBJ1-1; D uncertain. V was shortened by 1 base and J by 1 base, with 7 bases between the two germline ends. Looked up from germline, CDR1 is LNHNV and CDR2 is YYDKDF (reference sequence). The CDR3 has 14 amino acids. The CDR3 is CATSRAGRNTEAFF. The CDR3 bases are TGTGCCACCAGCAGAGCAGGCAGGAACACTGAAGCTTTCTTT.

CDR3 DNA: TGTGCCAGCAGTTATTTTATGGGAGCCACTGAAGCTTTCTTT. It encodes CASSYFMGATEAFF. The chain uses TRBV6-5 and TRBJ1-1; D unclear. The germline V and J ends were trimmed by 3 bases and 4 bases, with 12 bases remaining between them. The CDR3 covers 14 residues. The germline gives CDR1 MNHEY, CDR2 SVGAGI.

This chain's CDR3 is CASSPRRDRAGNIQYF. Written as DNA, the CDR3 is TGTGCCAGCTCACCACGAAGGGACAGGGCCGGAAACATTCAGTACTTC. The chain recombines TRBV18 with TRBJ2-4; 9 positions match TRBD1. This CDR3 has 16 residues. CDR1 is KGHSH, CDR2 LQKENI, per germline. V trimming: 1 base; J trimming: 6 bases; junction bases outside the gene matches: 7.

This chain uses TRBV25-1 with TRBJ2-7, with D maybe TRBD2 (6 bases). This CDR3 region has 15 residues. Trimming cost V 2 bases and J 0 bases, with 11 bases left between them. Germline V gives CDR1 MGHDK, CDR2 SYGVNS. Here the CDR3 reads CASSEPGGSSYEQYF. The CDR3 nucleotides are TGTGCCAGCAGTGAACCCGGGGGAAGCTCCTACGAGCAGTACTTC.

The chain combines TRBV9 with TRBJ1-1; the D gene is possibly TRBD1 (5 bases). The CDR3 has 14 amino acids. CDR1 is SGDLS, CDR2 YYNGEE, per germline. Trimming pared 3 bases from V and 6 bases from J, leaving 15 bases between. Here the CDR3 DNA reads TGTGCCAGCAGCGCCACTGGGGGGGAGTCTGAAGCTTTCTTT. Translation: CASSATGGESEAFF.

The chain is built from TRBV4-1 and TRBJ2-3, with 11 bases aligning to TRBD2. The CDR3 has 17 residues. Germline CDR1 reads MGHRA; CDR2 reads YSYEKL. Trimming at V came to 5 bases and at J to 1 base, leaving 8 bases not matched to a gene. This CDR3 reads CASSKLAGVSGTDTQYF. CDR3 DNA sequence: TGCGCCAGCAGCAAACTAGCGGGGGTGTCGGGCACAGATACGCAGTATTTT.

The V gene is TRBV6-6, the J gene TRBJ2-5; 12 bases align to TRBD1. In germline, CDR1 is MNHNY, CDR2 SVGAGI (reference sequence). The CDR3 covers 20 residues. V trimming: 5 bases; J trimming: 2 bases; junction bases outside the gene matches: 18. The CDR3 nucleotides are TGTGCCAGCAGTCGGGGACAGGGGGCGATTAGCGGGGGCCCGCAAGAGACCCAGTACTTC. It encodes CASSRGQGAISGGPQETQYF.

The gene calls are TRBV5-3 and TRBJ1-4; the match to TRBD1 covers 9 bases. TRBV5-3 falls under the ORF class, with uncertain function. This CDR3 has 17 amino acids. V was clipped by 5 bases and J by 3 bases; unmatched bases: 11. In DNA form, the CDR3 reads TGTGCCAGAAGTAGCGACAGGGGGGATCGGGCTAATGAAAAACTGTTTTTT. Its protein is CARSSDRGDRANEKLFF.

The chain combines TRBV19 with TRBJ2-7; weak D call: TRBD2 (5 bases). The V and J ends lost 9 bases and 1 base respectively, with 10 bases between them. There are 12 residues in the CDR3. Germline V gene data show CDR1 as LNHDA and CDR2 as SQIVND (reference sequence). The CDR3 DNA is TGTGCCAGAGGGCGGAGGTCCTACGAGCAGTACTTC. This sequence encodes CARGRRSYEQYF.

The chain uses TRBV6-5 and TRBJ2-7; 13 nucleotides agree with TRBD2. This CDR3 contains 15 residues. After removal of 2 bases from V and 4 bases from J, the junction contained 2 bases not matched to a gene. CDR1 is MNHEY, CDR2 SVGAGI, per germline. In nucleotides, the CDR3 is TGTGCCAGCAGTTACACTAGCGGGGGGGAGTACGAGCAGTACTTC. Translation: CASSYTSGGEYEQYF.

The chain employs TRBV5-4 and TRBJ2-1; 16 bases agree with TRBD2. This CDR3 is 18 amino acids long. In germline, CDR1 is SGHNT, CDR2 YYREEE (reference sequence). The trim removed 6 bases at V and 2 bases at J, leaving 8 bases unmatched. This CDR3 is CASTSDGTSGGAYNEQFF. In nucleotides, the CDR3 is TGTGCCAGCACCTCTGATGGGACTAGCGGGGGGGCCTACAATGAGCAGTTCTTC.

Details on this clone: Other DNA sequences in this sample translate to the same CDR3. This chain connects TRBV3-1 (or the pseudogene TRBV3-2) to TRBJ2-1; a weak D match, TRBD1 (5 bases). V lost 0 bases to trimming and J lost 0 bases, with 6 bases between them. Germline assignment: CDR1 LGHDT and CDR2 YNNKEL (reference sequence). The CDR3 runs 15 residues. In DNA, the CDR3 is TGTGCCAGCAGCCAAGAGGGGCTCTCCTACAATGAGCAGTTCTTC. This encodes CASSQEGLSYNEQFF.

For the CDR3, the DNA is TGTGCCTGGAGCCTAGCGGGGGTGGCCAAAAACATTCAGTACTTC. Translating gives CAWSLAGVAKNIQYF. The V gene is TRBV30, the J gene TRBJ2-4; TRBD2 agrees at 10 bases. V lost 3 bases, J lost 1 base, and 3 bases stayed unmatched. Germline V gene lookup returns CDR1 GTSNPN and CDR2 SVGIG (reference sequence). The CDR3 spans 15 residues. The full variable domain, completed using reference TRBV30 and TRBJ2-4, is SQTIHQWPATLVQPVGSPLSLECTVEGTSNPNLYWYRQAAGRGLQLLFYSVGIGQISSEVPQNLSASRPQDRQFILSSKKLLLSDSGFYLCAWSLAGVAKNIQYFGAGTRLSVL.

This chain links TRBV7-9 with TRBJ1-2; tentatively, D is TRBD1 (5 bases). Germline CDR1 reads SEHNR; CDR2 reads FQNEAQ (reference sequence). V was cut by 5 bases and J by 2 bases, with 21 bases left in between. The CDR3 is 17 amino acids. As DNA, the CDR3 is TGTGCCAGCAGCCCCGGGGGGTTTGGCAGGGACAACTATGGCTACACCTTC. Translation: CASSPGGFGRDNYGYTF.

This clone occurred once. The chain links TRBV23-1 to TRBJ1-5; D is ambiguous. TRBV23-1 belongs to the ORF category, with a function that is uncertain. The V and J ends lost 3 bases and 5 bases respectively, with 11 bases between them. The CDR3 has 14 residues. Here the CDR3 DNA reads TGCGCCAGCAGTCATGGGAGGGCCCATCAGCCCCAGCATTTT. Protein: CASSHGRAHQPQHF.

The V and J genes are TRBV3-1 (or the pseudogene TRBV3-2) and TRBJ1-1; 7 nucleotides line up with TRBD1. The trim removed 4 bases at V and 5 bases at J, leaving 7 bases unmatched. CDR3 length equals 14 residues. Germline loops: CDR1 LGHDT, CDR2 YNNKEL (reference sequence). The CDR3 nucleotides are TGTGCCAGCAGCCCCCATGACAGGGATACTGAAGCTTTCTTT. As protein: CASSPHDRDTEAFF.

The rearrangement joins TRBV2 to TRBJ2-3; 9 bases line up with TRBD2. This CDR3 has 16 amino acids. With V trimmed by 7 bases and J by 2 bases, 10 bases remained unmatched. CDR1 is SNHLY and CDR2 is FYNNEI in the germline V gene. The CDR3 is CASTEAASGDTDTQYF. The CDR3 DNA follows: TGTGCCAGCACCGAAGCGGCTAGCGGGGACACAGATACGCAGTATTTT.

The J gene is TRBJ1-1, the V gene TRBV19; 12 bases agree with TRBD1. The CDR3 consists of 15 residues. The ends lost 4 bases at V and 4 bases at J; junction bases unmatched: 4. CDR1 is LNHDA and CDR2 is SQIVND in the germline V gene (reference sequence). Written as DNA, the CDR3 is TGTGCCAGTAGTAGCGAGGGACAGGGGGCCACTGAAGCTTTCTTT. Amino acid sequence: CASSSEGQGATEAFF.